One and the same sample provided the 13 T cell receptor beta chains below, sequenced in a study of CD8+CD57+ T cells in acquired aplastic anemia. Template material for TCR beta VDJ and CDR3 profiling consisted of genomic DNA. One entry per CDR3 protein results from TCRdb running MiXCR on the reads. This sample has approximately 170,000 distinct CDR3 sequences, with around 60% found just once. Sequencing was carried out using sorted CD4+, CD8+, or CD8+CD57+ T cells (not recorded which) from PBMCs. The receptors here all came from a human donor in good health.

This clonotype showed up just a few times. This rearrangement joins TRBV9 to TRBJ1-2, with unresolved D. Germline CDR1 SGDLS, CDR2 YYNGEE. The V end lost 1 base, the J end lost 2 bases, and 12 bases lay between the germline ends. The CDR3 has 15 residues. The CDR3 bases are TGTGCCAGCAGCGTAACCAGCCTAGAAAACTATGGCTACACCTTC. Protein: CASSVTSLENYGYTF. Full variable domain (missing parts from reference TRBV9 and TRBJ1-2): DSGVTQTPKHLITATGQRVTLRCSPRSGDLSVYWYQQSLDQGLQFLIQYYNGEERAKGNILERFSAQQFPDLHSELNLSSLELGDSALYFCASSVTSLENYGYTFGSGTRLTVV.

This clonotype was detected only a few times. The chain couples TRBV7-8 to TRBJ1-2; possibly TRBD1 for D (6 bases). Trimming took off 5 bases at V and 2 bases at J, with 15 bases between the two ends. The CDR3 extends over 15 amino acids. The germline V gene encodes CDR1 SGHVS and CDR2 FQNEAQ. Here the CDR3 DNA reads TGTGCCAGCAGCGCCCACCTTCAGGGGAACTATGGCTACACCTTC. Encoded protein: CASSAHLQGNYGYTF.

This clonotype was counted between two and nine times. The V and J genes are TRBV15 and TRBJ1-1, with D unclear. The V gene lost 0 bases and the J gene lost 4 bases, with 6 bases spanning the gap. The germline gives CDR1 LNHNV, CDR2 YYDKDF (reference sequence). This CDR3 has 13 amino acids. As DNA, the CDR3 is TGTGCCACCAGCAGAGATCCGTCCACTGAAGCTTTCTTT. It specifies CATSRDPSTEAFF.

The chain has TRBV5-5 and TRBJ2-5; 9 bases match TRBD1. The junction had 9 bases not matched to a gene; V was cut back by 4 bases and J by 2 bases. The CDR3 has 16 residues. Germline CDR1 reads SGHKS; CDR2 reads YYEKEE (reference sequence). The CDR3 sequence: CASSPLHGQGQETQYF. In DNA, the CDR3 is TGTGCCAGCAGCCCGCTGCACGGACAGGGGCAAGAGACCCAGTACTTC.

The chain has TRBV2 and TRBJ1-1; D perhaps matches TRBD1 (6 bases). Germline V gene sequence: CDR1 SNHLY, CDR2 FYNNEI. Trimming took off 7 bases at V and 1 base at J, with 10 bases between the two ends. The CDR3 has 13 amino acids. CDR3 coding DNA: TGTGCCAGCAACCAACAGGGGAACACTGAAGCTTTCTTT. Protein: CASNQQGNTEAFF.

In its sample, this clonotype was seen once. The chain carries TRBV6-5 and TRBJ2-7; perhaps TRBD1 as D (5 bases). Trimming pared 6 bases from V and 3 bases from J, leaving 15 bases between. The CDR3 is made up of 14 amino acids. The germline gives CDR1 MNHEY, CDR2 SVGAGI. This CDR3 reads CASSPRVSSYEQYF. The CDR3 nucleotides are TGTGCCAGCAGCCCCAGGGTATCGAGCTACGAGCAGTACTTC.

At least ten counts were recorded for this clonotype. The chain employs TRBV2 and TRBJ2-7, with D perhaps given as TRBD1 or TRBD2 (6 bases each). The CDR3 runs 13 residues. V was clipped by 8 bases and J by 3 bases, with 14 bases between them. Germline V CDR1 and CDR2: SNHLY, FYNNEI. CDR3 region: CASGGGTSYEQYF. CDR3 sequence (DNA): TGTGCCAGCGGGGGCGGGACAAGCTACGAGCAGTACTTC.

The chain couples TRBV10-3 to TRBJ1-3; 7 bases align to TRBD1. The CDR3 runs 20 residues. After removal of 6 bases from V and 2 bases from J, the junction contained 22 bases not matched to a gene. CDR1 ENHRY and CDR2 SYGVKD come from the germline V gene. The CDR3 sequence: CAIRPRDRDLILPAGNTIYF. The CDR3 DNA reads TGTGCCATCAGACCGAGGGACAGAGATCTTATCCTCCCTGCTGGAAACACCATATATTTT.

This clonotype was picked up one time. This chain's CDR3 is CASGTQGLNTEAFF. Here the CDR3 DNA reads TGTGCCAGCGGAACCCAGGGACTGAACACTGAAGCTTTCTTT. The chain is built from TRBV7-8 and TRBJ1-1; tentative D call: TRBD1 (5 bases). V dropped 8 bases and J dropped 0 bases, with 13 bases sitting between them. The CDR3 extends over 14 amino acids. The germline V gene encodes CDR1 SGHVS and CDR2 FQNEAQ. The variable domain in full, completed from reference TRBV7-8 and TRBJ1-1, reads GAGVSQSPRYKVAKRGQDVALRCDPISGHVSLFWYQQALGQGPEFLTYFQNEAQLDKSGLPSDRFFAERPEGSVSTLKIQRTQQEDSAVYLCASGTQGLNTEAFFGQGTRLTVV.

The V and J genes are TRBV5-1 and TRBJ2-5; D is unclear. CDR3 length equals 13 residues. The germline V and J ends were trimmed by 0 bases and 5 bases, with 8 bases remaining between them. Germline CDR1 and CDR2: SGHRS and YFSETQ. CDR3 loop: CASSLDLAETQYF. The CDR3 coding sequence is TGCGCCAGCAGCTTGGATCTCGCCGAGACCCAGTACTTC.

This chain joins TRBV29-1 and TRBJ2-7; 9 positions match TRBD2. This CDR3 spans 14 amino acids. Germline CDR1 and CDR2: SQVTM and ANQGSEA. V trimming: 3 bases; J trimming: 3 bases; junction bases outside the gene matches: 6. The CDR3 DNA reads as TGCAGCGTTGACGGCGGGAGGGCCGACTACGAGCAGTACTTC. Translating gives CSVDGGRADYEQYF.

This clonotype was counted at least ten times. This chain connects TRBV6-6 to TRBJ1-5, with D possibly TRBD1 on 5 matching bases. Trimming cost V 7 bases and J 8 bases, with 18 bases left between them. This CDR3 contains 14 residues. Germline V gene lookup returns CDR1 MNHNY and CDR2 SVGAGI (reference sequence). This CDR3 reads CASMDGDPVEPQHF. The CDR3 DNA reads TGTGCCAGCATGGACGGGGACCCCGTGGAGCCCCAGCATTTT.

This chain connects TRBV7-9 to TRBJ2-7; 10 bases match TRBD2. The trim removed 1 base at V and 6 bases at J, leaving 6 bases unmatched. The CDR3 sequence is 15 residues long. Per the germline V gene, CDR1 is SEHNR and CDR2 is FQNEAQ (reference sequence). In DNA form, the CDR3 reads TGTGCCAGCAGCTTAGTCACTAGCGGGAAACGCGAGCAGTACTTC. Translating it yields CASSLVTSGKREQYF.